These 14 T cell receptor beta chains share one sample of origin, sequenced in a study of shared clonotypes between healthy human individuals. The repertoire was sequenced with immunoSEQ multiplex PCR; TCRdb's copy has only in-frame clones and lacks some. Of 2 million to 2.5 million clones detected, 85% to 95% appear once; the ten largest clones hold 0.1% to 0.15%. The sample was naive CD4+ T cells sorted from blood. Sample subset: CD45RA+ positively selected. Receptors originate from a man aged 18 to 30 in good health.

The chain joins TRBV14 to TRBJ2-2; D is perhaps TRBD1 (6 bases). This CDR3 has 14 residues. Germline loops: CDR1 SGHDN, CDR2 FVKESK. The ends were cut back, 6 bases at V and 5 bases at J, with 13 bases in the middle. This CDR3 reads CASRQQGGTGELFF. CDR3 DNA: TGTGCCAGCAGGCAACAGGGCGGGACCGGGGAGCTGTTTTTT.

V usage is TRBV6-6 and J usage is TRBJ2-3; 7 bases map to TRBD2. Germline assignment: CDR1 MNHNY and CDR2 SVGAGI (reference sequence). This CDR3 spans 14 amino acids. With 8 bases clipped from V and 4 bases from J, the junction kept 9 bases outside the gene matches. Written as DNA, the CDR3 is TGTGCCAGCCTACTAGCGCAGTATGCAGATACGCAGTATTTT. The encoded protein is CASLLAQYADTQYF.

V gene TRBV9 combines with J gene TRBJ1-4, with 7 bases matching TRBD1. Germline V gene data show CDR1 as SGDLS and CDR2 as YYNGEE. The CDR3 covers 14 residues. After removal of 0 bases from V and 5 bases from J, the junction contained 1 base not matched to a gene. The CDR3 is CASSVAGQNEKLFF. For the CDR3, the DNA is TGTGCCAGCAGCGTAGCGGGACAGAATGAAAAACTGTTTTTT.

V and J are TRBV27 and TRBJ2-5; 7 nucleotides match TRBD1. V dropped 6 bases and J dropped 5; count of bases not matched to a gene: 6. The germline V gene has CDR1 MNHEY and CDR2 SMNVEV (reference sequence). The CDR3 loop spans 13 amino acids. This CDR3 is CASSLTGFETQYF. Here the CDR3 DNA reads TGTGCCAGCAGCCTGACAGGGTTTGAGACCCAGTACTTC.

This CDR3 is CASLAGQSTDTQYF. The CDR3 bases are TGCGCCAGTTTAGCGGGCCAGAGCACAGATACGCAGTATTTT. The chain combines TRBV5-1 with TRBJ2-3, with 7 bases lining up with TRBD2. V lost 8 bases to trimming and J lost 0 bases; unmatched junction nucleotides: 6. The germline V gene encodes CDR1 SGHRS and CDR2 YFSETQ. CDR3 length equals 14 residues.

The J gene is TRBJ2-5, the V gene TRBV7-9; the D gene is possibly TRBD2 (5 bases). The CDR3 spans 13 residues. The germline V and J ends were trimmed by 2 bases and 3 bases, with 7 bases remaining between them. Germline loops: CDR1 SEHNR, CDR2 FQNEAQ (reference sequence). The CDR3 DNA sequence: TGTGCCAGCAGCTTATGGGAGAAAGAGACCCAGTACTTC. It codes for CASSLWEKETQYF.

The chain combines TRBV7-6 with TRBJ2-3, with 8 bases aligning to TRBD2. J lost 1 base, V lost 1 base, and 13 bases had no gene match. CDR1 is SGHVS, CDR2 FNYEAQ, per germline. The CDR3 loop spans 19 amino acids. In DNA, the CDR3 is TGTGCCAGCAGCTTAGGTCTTTCGCCAGCGGGAGATGGCACAGATACGCAGTATTTT. Translating it yields CASSLGLSPAGDGTDTQYF.

The CDR3 DNA is TGTGCCAGCAGCCAGAGCACAGATACGCAGTATTTT. Its protein product is CASSQSTDTQYF. The rearrangement uses TRBV28 and TRBJ2-3; D is undetermined. CDR3 length equals 12 residues. V dropped 6 bases and J dropped 0 bases, with 4 bases sitting between them. Germline values: CDR1 MDHEN, CDR2 SYDVKM.

This clone was counted once. This chain connects TRBV15 to TRBJ2-7; D uncertain. Germline-derived CDR1 and CDR2 are LNHNV and YYDKDF (reference sequence). V was trimmed by 0 bases and J by 0 bases, leaving 15 bases between them. The length of the CDR3 is 17 residues. CDR3: CATSRDIRRRGSYEQYF. CDR3 in DNA: TGTGCCACCAGCAGAGATATCCGCCGGCGAGGCTCCTACGAGCAGTACTTC.

V usage is TRBV25-1 and J usage is TRBJ2-5; D not certain. This CDR3 has 13 residues. Trimming pared 4 bases from V and 5 bases from J, leaving 11 bases between. In germline, CDR1 is MGHDK, CDR2 SYGVNS. The CDR3: CASSAGGVETQYF. CDR3 bases: TGTGCCAGCAGTGCGGGTGGTGTGGAGACCCAGTACTTC.

This chain uses TRBV7-9 with TRBJ2-6; the D is unclear. V lost 3 bases to trimming and J lost 3 bases, with 3 bases between them. This CDR3 is 13 amino acids long. Germline CDR1 is SEHNR and CDR2 is FQNEAQ (reference sequence). CDR3 loop: CASSLIGANVLTF. CDR3 coding DNA: TGTGCCAGCAGCTTGATTGGGGCCAACGTCCTGACTTTC.

The rearrangement links TRBV10-3 to TRBJ2-6, with D unclear. Germline loops: CDR1 ENHRY, CDR2 SYGVKD. The CDR3 loop spans 13 amino acids. The germline V and J ends were trimmed by 8 bases and 4 bases, with 9 bases remaining between them. CDR3 sequence reads: CAIGVEGANVLTF. The CDR3 DNA follows: TGTGCCATCGGCGTAGAAGGGGCCAACGTCCTGACTTTC.

The rearrangement links TRBV5-1 to TRBJ2-7, with TRBD2 identical over 12 bases. The germline CDR1 and CDR2 sequences are SGHRS and YFSETQ. This CDR3 is built from 17 residues. Trimming took 0 bases from V and 6 from J; bases not matched to a gene: 10. The CDR3 protein is CASSLGASGRALSEQYF. CDR3 nucleotides: TGCGCCAGCAGCTTGGGGGCTAGCGGGAGGGCCTTGTCCGAGCAGTACTTC.

The chain is built from TRBV2 and TRBJ1-4, with D perhaps matching TRBD1 (5 bases). Germline V gene data show CDR1 as SNHLY and CDR2 as FYNNEI. The V and J ends lost 3 bases and 8 bases respectively, with 16 bases between them. The length of the CDR3 is 15 residues. CDR3: CASSEDSPGLEKLFF. The CDR3 coding sequence is TGTGCCAGCAGTGAGGATTCGCCAGGGTTAGAAAAACTGTTTTTT.